Described below is a single T cell receptor beta chain sequence and its context. The entry originates in a study of blood T cell repertoires in COVID-19. For the study at large: Both acute and convalescent COVID-19 samples were obtained from the United States, Italy and Spain. T cells, B-cell-depleted T cells, or PBMCs supplied cDNA or gDNA.

Trimming cost V 3 bases and J 0 bases; bases outside gene matches: 10. Germline assignment: CDR1 LNHDA and CDR2 SQIVND (reference sequence). This CDR3 spans 20 amino acids. Original processing notes: Researchers report that nucleated cell counts were estimated from reference gene primer amplification. The assay was immunoSEQ multiplex PCR, and TCRdb's table has in-frame clones only and misses some. V, J and clone size derive from that table, while D and trimming were established from the DNA sequence. Among about 90,000 clones listed, 80% were seen once. V gene TRBV19 combines with J gene TRBJ2-1; 14 bases match TRBD2. This clonotype was sampled from a woman in her 70s with acute or convalescent COVID-19. The sequencing input was peripheral blood. The CDR3 DNA follows: TGTGCCAGTAGTATGATACGGACTAGCGGGAGGTCAAGCTCCTACAATGAGCAGTTCTTC. As protein: CASSMIRTSGRSSSYNEQFF.